This is a list of T cell receptor beta chains from one sample in a study of shared clonotypes between healthy human individuals. This table comes from immunoSEQ multiplex PCR, and its TCRdb copy is limited to in-frame clones, with some not included. The table lists 550,000 to 850,000 clones, roughly 72% of them singletons. The source material was memory CD4+ T cells sorted from blood. These TCRs come from a woman in her twenties or thirties in good health. Both conserved end residues are part of each CDR3. D genes are given only for firm matches. Clone size, where shown, is once, few, many, or a class for clones that have expanded.

-	TRBJ2-7	-	TRBV20-1	TGCAGTGCTAGAGAAACTCGGCAGTACTTC	CSARETRQYF
-	TRBJ2-3	TRBD2	TRBV9	TGTGCCAGCAGCGTAGGTTGGGCTAGCGGGTCTCGAGATACGCAGTATTTT	CASSVGWASGSRDTQYF
-	TRBJ1-2	-	TRBV18	TGTGCCAGCTCACCGACAGGCCAACACTATGGCTACACCTTC	CASSPTGQHYGYTF
once	TRBJ2-1	TRBD2	TRBV4-2	TGTGCCAGCAGCTCGTCGACCGGCGGGAGTACCGATGAGCAGTTCTTC	CASSSSTGGSTDEQFF
-	TRBJ1-5	-	TRBV20-1	TGCAGTGCTAGTCGGCCGCCCCAGCATTTT	CSASRPPQHF
-	TRBJ1-1	TRBD1	TRBV5-1	TGCGCCAGCAGCTTGGCCCCCCTGGGACAGGGGGCTCCGAACACTGAAGCTTTCTTT	CASSLAPLGQGAPNTEAFF
few	TRBJ2-1	TRBD1	TRBV27	TGTGCCAGCAGTTTCAATCCCGGGACAGGGGCCTACAATGAGCAGTTCTTC	CASSFNPGTGAYNEQFF
-	TRBJ2-7	TRBD2	TRBV7-2	TGTGCCAGCAGCTTAGCGGGGGGGTTCGAGCAGTACTTC	CASSLAGGFEQYF
-	TRBJ2-1	TRBD2	TRBV4-1	TGCGCCAGCAGCCAAGAAAGGGGTAGCGGGGCGTACAATGAGCAGTTCTTC	CASSQERGSGAYNEQFF
few	TRBJ2-5	-	TRBV7-9	TGTGCGAGCCGTCGGGGGACCCAAGAGACCCAGTACTTC	CASRRGTQETQYF
-	TRBJ2-3	-	TRBV7-6	TGTGCCAGCAGCTTGAGCACAGATACGCAGTATTTT	CASSLSTDTQYF
-	TRBJ1-5	-	TRBV5-1	TGCGCCAGCAGCCCCCATCCGGATAGCAATCAGCCCCAGCATTTT	CASSPHPDSNQPQHF
-	TRBJ2-1	TRBD2	TRBV27	TGTGCCAGCAGCAGCTGGGGGGGTACCTCCTACAATGAGCAGTTCTTC	CASSSWGGTSYNEQFF
-	TRBJ2-7	-	TRBV6-1	TGTGCCAGCAGTGATCGGGGACTCCACGAGCAGTACTTC	CASSDRGLHEQYF
-	TRBJ1-5	-	TRBV28	TGTGCCAGCAGTTTATGGACGGAGGGCAATCAGCCCCAGCATTTT	CASSLWTEGNQPQHF
once	TRBJ2-7	-	TRBV2	TGTGCCAGCACCTATGGACAGACTAACGTGCAGTACTTC	CASTYGQTNVQYF
-	TRBJ1-2	-	TRBV28	TGTGCCAGCATAGGTGACTCTAACTATGGCTACACCTTC	CASIGDSNYGYTF
-	TRBJ2-2	-	TRBV13	TGTGCCAGCAGCTCGCCCAAGGGCCTAGGACCCGGGGAGCTGTTTTTT	CASSSPKGLGPGELFF
-	TRBJ2-3	TRBD2	TRBV9	TGTGCCAGCAGCGATAGGACTAGCGGGAGCACAGATACGCAGTATTTT	CASSDRTSGSTDTQYF
-	TRBJ2-3	-	TRBV25-1	TGTGCCAGCAGTGGCCGGGGACCCCTTAGCACAGATACGCAGTATTTT	CASSGRGPLSTDTQYF
-	TRBJ2-3	TRBD2	TRBV10-2	TGCGCCAGCAGTGACCTGGGACTAGCGGGAAGAGCAGATACGCAGTATTTT	CASSDLGLAGRADTQYF
once	TRBJ2-3	-	TRBV7-3	TGTGCCAGCAGCTTAACCCCCACAGGGACTGTAACAGATACGCAGTATTTT	CASSLTPTGTVTDTQYF
once	TRBJ2-1	TRBD2	TRBV14	TGTGCCAGCAGCCAAGGACTAGCGGGTAGCTATGAGCAGTTCTTC	CASSQGLAGSYEQFF
-	TRBJ2-3	TRBD1	TRBV19	TGTGCCAGTACCCTTCGACAGGGAACAGATACGCAGTATTTT	CASTLRQGTDTQYF
few	TRBJ2-7	TRBD2	TRBV11-2	TGTGCCAGCAGCTTAGTTCCAGCGGGAGAACTCGAGCAGTACTTC	CASSLVPAGELEQYF
-	TRBJ1-5	TRBD1	TRBV18	TGTGCCAGCTCACGACAGGGGCTTAATCAGCCCCAGCATTTT	CASSRQGLNQPQHF
-	TRBJ1-1	-	TRBV28	TGTGCCAGCAGTTTATTACCCCGTGACACTGAAGCTTTCTTT	CASSLLPRDTEAFF